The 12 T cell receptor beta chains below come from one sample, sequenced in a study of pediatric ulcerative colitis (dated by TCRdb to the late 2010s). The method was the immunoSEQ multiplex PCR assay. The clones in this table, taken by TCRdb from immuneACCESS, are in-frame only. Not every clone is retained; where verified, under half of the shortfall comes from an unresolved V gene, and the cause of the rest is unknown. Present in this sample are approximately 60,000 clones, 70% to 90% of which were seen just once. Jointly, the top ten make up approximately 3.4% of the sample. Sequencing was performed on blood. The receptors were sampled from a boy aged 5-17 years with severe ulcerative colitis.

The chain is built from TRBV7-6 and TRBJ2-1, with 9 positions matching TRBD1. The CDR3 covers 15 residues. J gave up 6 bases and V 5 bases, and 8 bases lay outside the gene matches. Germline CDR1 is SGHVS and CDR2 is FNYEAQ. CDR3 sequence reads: CASSPPGQGFNEQFF. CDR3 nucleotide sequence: TGTGCCAGCAGCCCACCGGGACAGGGATTCAATGAGCAGTTCTTC.

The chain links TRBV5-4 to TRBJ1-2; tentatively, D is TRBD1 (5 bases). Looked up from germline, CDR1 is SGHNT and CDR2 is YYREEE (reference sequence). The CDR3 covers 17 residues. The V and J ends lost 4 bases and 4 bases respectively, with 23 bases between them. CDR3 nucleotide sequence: TGTGCCAGCAGCCACGCGGAGGGGCTCCCGGGTTTCTATGGCTACACCTTC. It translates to CASSHAEGLPGFYGYTF.

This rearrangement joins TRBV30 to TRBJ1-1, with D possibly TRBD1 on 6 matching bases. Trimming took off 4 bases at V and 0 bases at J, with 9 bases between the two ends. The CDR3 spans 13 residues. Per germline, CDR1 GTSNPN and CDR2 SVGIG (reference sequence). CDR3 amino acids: CAWTGVMNTEAFF. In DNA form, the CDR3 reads TGTGCCTGGACAGGGGTTATGAACACTGAAGCTTTCTTT.

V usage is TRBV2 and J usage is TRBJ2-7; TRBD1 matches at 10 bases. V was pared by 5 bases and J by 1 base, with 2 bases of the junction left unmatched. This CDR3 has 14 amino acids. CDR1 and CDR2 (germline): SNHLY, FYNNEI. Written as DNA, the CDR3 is TGTGCCAGCAGTACGGGACAGGGGTCCTACGAGCAGTACTTC. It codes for CASSTGQGSYEQYF.

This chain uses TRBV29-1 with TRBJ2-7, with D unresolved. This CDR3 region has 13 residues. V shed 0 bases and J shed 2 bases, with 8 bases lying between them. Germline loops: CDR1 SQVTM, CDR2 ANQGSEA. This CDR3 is CSVEDSSTYEQYF. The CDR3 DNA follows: TGCAGCGTTGAAGACAGTAGTACCTACGAGCAGTACTTC.

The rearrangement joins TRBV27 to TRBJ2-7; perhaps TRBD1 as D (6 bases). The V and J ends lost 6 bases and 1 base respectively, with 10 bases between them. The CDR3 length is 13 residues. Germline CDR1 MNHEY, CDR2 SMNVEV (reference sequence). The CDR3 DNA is TGTGCCAGCAGCAGGGGCCCTTCCTACGAGCAGTACTTC. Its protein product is CASSRGPSYEQYF.

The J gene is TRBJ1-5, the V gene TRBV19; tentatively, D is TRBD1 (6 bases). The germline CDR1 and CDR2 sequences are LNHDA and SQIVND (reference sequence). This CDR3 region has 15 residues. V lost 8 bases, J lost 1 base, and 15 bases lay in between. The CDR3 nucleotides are TGTGCCAGTCTTCGGACAGCTTGGAGCAATCAGCCCCAGCATTTT. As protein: CASLRTAWSNQPQHF.

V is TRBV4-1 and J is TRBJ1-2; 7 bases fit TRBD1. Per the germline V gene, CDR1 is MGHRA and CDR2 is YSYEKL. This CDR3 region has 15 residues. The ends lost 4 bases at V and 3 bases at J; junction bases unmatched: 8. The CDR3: CASSLRQGEYYGYTF. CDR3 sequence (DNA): TGCGCCAGCAGCCTTCGCCAGGGGGAATACTATGGCTACACCTTC.

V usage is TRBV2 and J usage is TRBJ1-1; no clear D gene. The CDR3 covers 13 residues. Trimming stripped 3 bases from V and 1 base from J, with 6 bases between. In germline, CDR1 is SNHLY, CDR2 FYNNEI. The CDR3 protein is CASSEHENTEAFF. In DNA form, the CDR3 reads TGTGCCAGCAGTGAGCACGAGAACACTGAAGCTTTCTTT.

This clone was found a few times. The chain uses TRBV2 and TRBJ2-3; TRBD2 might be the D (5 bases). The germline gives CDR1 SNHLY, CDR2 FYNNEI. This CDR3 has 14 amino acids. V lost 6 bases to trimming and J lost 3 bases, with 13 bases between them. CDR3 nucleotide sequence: TGTGCCAGCAGCGGACTGTACCAAACAGATACGCAGTATTTT. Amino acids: CASSGLYQTDTQYF. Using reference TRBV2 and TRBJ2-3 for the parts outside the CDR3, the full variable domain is EPEVTQTPSHQVTQMGQEVILRCVPISNHLYFYWYRQILGQKVEFLVSFYNNEISEKSEIFDDQFSVERPDGSNFTLKIRSTKLEDSAMYFCASSGLYQTDTQYFGPGTRLTVL.

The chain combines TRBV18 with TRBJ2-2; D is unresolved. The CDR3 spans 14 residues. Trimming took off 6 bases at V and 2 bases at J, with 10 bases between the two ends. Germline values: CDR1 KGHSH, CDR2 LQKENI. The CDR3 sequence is CASSPLSNTGELFF. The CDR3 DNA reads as TGTGCCAGCTCGCCTTTATCAAACACCGGGGAGCTGTTTTTT.

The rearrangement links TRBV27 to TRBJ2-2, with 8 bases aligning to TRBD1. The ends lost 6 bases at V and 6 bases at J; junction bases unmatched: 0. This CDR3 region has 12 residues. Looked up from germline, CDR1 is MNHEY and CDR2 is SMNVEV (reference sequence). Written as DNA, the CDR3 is TGTGCCAGCAGGACAGGGGCCGGGGAGCTGTTTTTT. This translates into CASRTGAGELFF.